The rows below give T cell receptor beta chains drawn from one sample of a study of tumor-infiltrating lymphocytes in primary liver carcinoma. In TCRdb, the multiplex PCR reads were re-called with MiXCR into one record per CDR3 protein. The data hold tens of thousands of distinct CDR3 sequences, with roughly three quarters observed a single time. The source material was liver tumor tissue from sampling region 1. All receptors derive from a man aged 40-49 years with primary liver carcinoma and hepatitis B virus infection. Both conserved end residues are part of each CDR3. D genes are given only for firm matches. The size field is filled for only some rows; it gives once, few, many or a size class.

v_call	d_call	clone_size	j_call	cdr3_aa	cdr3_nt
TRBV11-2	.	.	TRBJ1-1	CASSPGRGSNTEAFF	TGTGCCAGCAGCCCGGGGCGTGGAAGTAACACTGAAGCTTTCTTT
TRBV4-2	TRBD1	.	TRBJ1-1	CASNQEYGQGFWTEAFF	TGTGCCAGTAACCAAGAGTATGGACAGGGTTTTTGGACTGAAGCTTTCTTT
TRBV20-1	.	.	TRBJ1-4	CSARRGTTNEKLFF	TGCAGTGCTCGCAGGGGAACAACTAATGAAAAACTGTTTTTT
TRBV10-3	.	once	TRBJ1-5	CAISEYGDQAQHF	TGTGCCATCAGTGAGTATGGCGATCAGGCCCAGCATTTT
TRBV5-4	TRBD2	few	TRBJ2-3	CASSTVTGTSGTDTQYF	TGTGCCAGCAGTACGGTAACTGGGACTAGCGGCACAGATACGCAGTATTTT
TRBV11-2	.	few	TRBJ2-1	CPSSLELLARMNEQFF	TGTCCCAGCAGCTTAGAGCTCCTAGCGAGGATGAATGAGCAGTTCTTC
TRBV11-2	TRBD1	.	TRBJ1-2	CASTLKGASGGGYTF	TGTGCCAGCACCTTAAAGGGGGCCAGTGGTGGTGGCTACACCTTC
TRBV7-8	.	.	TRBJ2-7	CASSLAARAGYEQYF	TGTGCCAGCAGCTTAGCGGCGAGAGCAGGTTACGAGCAGTACTTC
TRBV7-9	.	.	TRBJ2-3	CAGSLGTSGTDTQYF	TGTGCCGGCAGCTTGGGGACAAGCGGGACAGATACGCAGTATTTT
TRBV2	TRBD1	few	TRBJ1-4	CASIRQGATNEKLFF	TGTGCCAGCATCCGACAGGGGGCGACTAATGAAAAACTGTTTTTT
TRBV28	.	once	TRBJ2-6	CASSSPLIGGTGANVLTF	TGTGCCAGCAGTTCTCCCCTAATTGGCGGAACTGGGGCCAACGTCCTGACTTTC
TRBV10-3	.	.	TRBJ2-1	CVISDKGLNEQFF	TGTGTCATCAGTGACAAGGGGCTAAATGAGCAGTTCTTC
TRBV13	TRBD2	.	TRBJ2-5	CASSSPLGTSVEVVEETQYF	TGTGCCAGCAGCTCCCCTCTCGGGACTAGCGTTGAGGTTGTGGAAGAGACCCAGTACTTC
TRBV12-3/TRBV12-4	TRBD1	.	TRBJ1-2	CASSLGTGGRYGYAF	TGCGCCAGCAGTTTGGGGACAGGGGGAAGGTATGGCTACGCCTTC
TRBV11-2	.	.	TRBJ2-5	CASSIVRLVLGKKETHYF	TGTGCCAGCAGCATAGTGAGGCTAGTCCTGGGAAAAAAAGAGACCCACTACTTC
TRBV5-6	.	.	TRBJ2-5	CASSLGWLETQYF	TGTGCCAGTAGCTTAGGGTGGCTAGAGACCCAGTACTTC
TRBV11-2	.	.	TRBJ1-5	CGSSLGGATGTGTQHF	TGTGGCAGCAGCTTAGGGGGGGCCACGGGCACAGGTACGCAGCATTTT
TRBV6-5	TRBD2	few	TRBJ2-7	CASSCSGGDEQCF	TGTGCCAGCAGTTGCTCGGGGGGTGACGAGCAGTGCTTC
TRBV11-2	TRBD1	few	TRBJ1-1	CASSPSRGLVNIEALF	TGTGCCAGCAGTCCATCCAGGGGGTTGGTGAACATTGAAGCTCTCTTT
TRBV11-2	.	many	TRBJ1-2	CASSLGPAGRADYGYTF	TGTGCCAGCAGCTTAGGTCCCGCGGGACGGGCAGACTATGGCTACACCTTC
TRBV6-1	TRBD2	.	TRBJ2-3	CATGLERDRQYF	TGTGCCACCGGACTAGAGCGGGATAGGCAGTATTTT
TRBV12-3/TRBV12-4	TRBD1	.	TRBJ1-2	CARSLRDRPNYGYTF	TGTGCCAGGAGTCTCCGGGACAGGCCTAACTATGGTTACACCTTC
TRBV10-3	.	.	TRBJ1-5	CAISEYESYQPQHF	TGTGCCATCAGTGAATATGAGAGCTATCAGCCCCAGCATTTT
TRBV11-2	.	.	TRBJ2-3	CASSASANTQNF	TGTGCCAGCAGCGCCAGCGCAAATACGCAGAATTTT
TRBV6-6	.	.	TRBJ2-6	CASSERGANVVTF	TGTGCCAGCAGTGAACGGGGGGCCAACGTCGTGACTTTC
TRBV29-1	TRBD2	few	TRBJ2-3	CSVEGLAGVDTHYF	TGCAGCGTTGAGGGACTAGCGGGTGTGGATACGCACTATTTT
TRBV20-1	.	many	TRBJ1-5	CSARIAGSNQPQHF	TGCAGTGCTAGGATAGCGGGGAGCAATCAGCCCCAGCATTTT
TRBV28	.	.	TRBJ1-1	CAGMGTQNSEAFF	TGTGCCGGCATGGGGACACAGAACAGTGAAGCTTTCTTT
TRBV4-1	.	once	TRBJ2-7	CASSPGRWYEQCF	TGCGCGAGCAGTCCGGGCCGTTGGTACGAGCAGTGCTTC
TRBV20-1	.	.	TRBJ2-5	CSAREGIRGHKTQYF	TGCAGTGCTAGGGAAGGGATTCGGGGGCATAAGACGCAGTACTTC
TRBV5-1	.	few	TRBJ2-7	CASSPLGDIIYEQYF	TGCGCCAGCAGCCCGTTGGGGGACATTATCTACGAGCAGTACTTC
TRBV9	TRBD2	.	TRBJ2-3	CASSVEAGVTDTQYF	TGTGCCAGCAGCGTAGAAGCGGGAGTCACAGATACGCAGTATTTT
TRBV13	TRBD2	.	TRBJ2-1	CASSSRLAGAHDYDEQLF	TGTGCCAGCAGCTCTCGCCTAGCGGGAGCCCATGACTACGATGAGCAGTTATTC
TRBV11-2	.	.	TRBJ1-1	CASSPSRAFVNTEAFF	TGTGCCAGCAGCCCATCCAGGGCGTTCGTGAACACAGAAGCTTTCTTT
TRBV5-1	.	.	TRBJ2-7	CACSTTGEGEQYF	TGCGCCTGCAGCACCACAGGGGAGGGTGAGCAGTACTTC
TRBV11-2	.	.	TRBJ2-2	CASSITGSNTGELFF	TGTGCCAGCAGCATTACGGGATCGAACACCGGGGAACTGTTTTTT
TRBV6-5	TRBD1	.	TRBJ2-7	CTSPSGTEYNEQCF	TGTACCAGCCCCTCCGGGACAGAGTATAACGAGCAGTGCTTC
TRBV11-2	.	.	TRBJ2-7	CASSKGTGRAYEQYF	TGTGCCAGCAGCAAAGGGACGGGGAGAGCCTACGAGCAGTACTTC
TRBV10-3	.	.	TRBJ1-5	CAISEYGGDQPQHF	TGTGCCATCAGTGAGTATGGGGGCGATCAGCCCCAGCACTTC
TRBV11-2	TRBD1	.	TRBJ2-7	CISSLGTGDYEQYF	TGTATCAGCAGCTTAGGGACAGGGGACTACGAGCAGTACTTC
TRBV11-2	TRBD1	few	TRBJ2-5	CASILIVGGSGETQYF	TGTGCCAGCATCTTAATAGTAGGGGGCTCGGGGGAGACCCAGTACTTC
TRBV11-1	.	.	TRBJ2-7	CASSSKAYELYF	TGTGCCAGCAGTTCGAAAGCTTACGAGCTGTACTTC
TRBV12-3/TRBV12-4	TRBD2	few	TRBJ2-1	CASSFRGGPNERFF	TGTGCCAGCAGTTTCCGGGGAGGGCCCAATGAGCGGTTCTTC
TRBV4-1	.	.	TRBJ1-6	CASGHHLQRADSPLHF	TGCGCCAGCGGCCACCACTTACAGAGGGCGGATTCACCCCTCCACTTT
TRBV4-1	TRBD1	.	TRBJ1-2	CASIQGGRKYGYTF	TGCGCCAGCATCCAAGGGGGCAGGAAGTATGGCTACACGTTC